This T cell receptor beta chain is from a study of control samples from healthy donors and cancer patients. A word on this clone: Other DNA sequences in the same sample also yield this CDR3.

Generated by immunoSEQ multiplex PCR, the TCRdb table keeps only in-frame clones and is missing some. The sample has around 110,000 clones; more than 70% are singletons. Material for sequencing was blood. This TCR derives from a woman aged 70-85 years in good health.

CDR3 sequence: CASSYGGNTEAFF. CDR3 sequence (DNA): TGTGCCAGCAGTTATGGTGGCAACACTGAAGCTTTCTTT. V is TRBV6-5 and J is TRBJ1-1; D call uncertain. CDR1 is MNHEY, CDR2 SVGAGI, per germline. Deletions cut 3 bases from V and 2 bases from J, with 7 bases between. This CDR3 is 13 amino acids long.